The 3 T cell receptor beta chains reported below all come from one sample, sequenced in a study of prognosis after radiotherapy for stage I lung cancer. Using two-round multiplex PCR, the authors amplified TCR beta CDR3 from genomic DNA. First-round PCR employed TRBV- and TRBJ-specific primers for each gene. TCRdb re-called the multiplex PCR reads with MiXCR, one entry per CDR3 protein. The sample has 11,000 to 15,000 distinct CDR3 sequences, around 56% seen once. The sequences come from PBMCs, collected before or after stereotactic body radiation therapy (not recorded which). The receptors here all came from a donor aged 50 or older with non-small cell lung cancer.

Comment on this clonotype: The final CDR3 position lacks the conserved phenylalanine or tryptophan, pointing to a likely read error. The CDR3 sequence is CASSKKGLKQFC. For the CDR3, the DNA is TGTGCCAGTAGTAAGAAAGGGCTAAAGCAGTTCTGC. This chain joins TRBV19 and TRBJ2-1; D gene uncertain. CDR1 LNHDA and CDR2 SQIVND come from the germline V gene (reference sequence). There are 12 residues in the CDR3. V was cut by 4 bases and J by 11 bases, with 12 bases left in between.

This clonotype came up many times. The chain carries TRBV15 and TRBJ2-3; D unclear. The CDR3 is 15 amino acids. The germline V gene has CDR1 LNHNV and CDR2 YYDKDF (reference sequence). V was trimmed by 0 bases and J by 2 bases, leaving 9 bases between them. The CDR3 region has the DNA TGTGCCACCAGCAGAGAGGACCGGAACACAGATACGCAGTATTTT. Its translation is CATSREDRNTDTQYF.

On this clonotype: One junction end disagrees with the germline gene, perhaps due to a read error. The chain carries TRBV29-1 and TRBJ2-1; 8 bases agree with TRBD2. The CDR3 loop spans 13 amino acids. In germline, CDR1 is SQVTM, CDR2 ANQGSEA. For the CDR3, the DNA is TGCAGCGCCGAGCGGGGGCGCGGTAATGATCAGTTCTTC. Translation: CSAERGRGNDQFF.